Presented here are 27 T cell receptor beta chains from one specimen sequenced in a study of Ad26.COV2.S vaccination and SARS-CoV-2 variants. Assay used: immunoSEQ multiplex PCR; TCRdb lists only in-frame clones, some missing. The table shows 450,000 to 550,000 clones, with roughly 87% occurring only once. The sample's treatment: around 19 received Ad26.COV2.S at low or high dose, single or two shots; 5 received placebo; per-sample allocation not given. It was on day 63 after the first vaccine or placebo injection that samples were taken. The source was peripheral blood, collected in a trial of Ad26.COV2.S vaccine versus placebo. The receptor source for this set is a person aged 18-65 years who received the Ad26.COV2.S COVID-19 vaccine or a placebo.

V is TRBV5-1 and J is TRBJ2-7; D assignment may be TRBD1 or TRBD2 (6 bases each). V dropped 1 base and J dropped 2 bases, with 10 bases sitting between them. Germline V lookup: CDR1 SGHRS, CDR2 YFSETQ. This CDR3 has 14 amino acids. The CDR3 region is CASSLTGAAYEQYF. The CDR3 DNA follows: TGCGCCAGCAGCTTGACGGGGGCGGCCTACGAGCAGTACTTC.

This rearrangement joins TRBV7-9 to TRBJ2-5; D is perhaps TRBD1 (5 bases). CDR1 and CDR2 (germline): SEHNR, FQNEAQ (reference sequence). The V and J ends lost 8 bases and 5 bases respectively, with 18 bases between them. The CDR3 sequence is 14 residues long. The CDR3 is CASQGGIGVETQYF. The CDR3 DNA is TGTGCCAGCCAGGGCGGAATAGGTGTTGAGACCCAGTACTTC.

The rearrangement links TRBV7-9 to TRBJ2-3, with a weak D call TRBD1 (5 bases). The germline V gene encodes CDR1 SEHNR and CDR2 FQNEAQ (reference sequence). The CDR3 is made up of 15 amino acids. Trimming took off 5 bases at V and 0 bases at J, with 12 bases between the two ends. CDR3 nucleotide sequence: TGTGCCAGCAGCATGGGGCAGCGAAGCACAGATACGCAGTATTTT. Translating it yields CASSMGQRSTDTQYF.

J is TRBJ2-7 and V is TRBV19; possibly TRBD2 for D (6 bases). V was trimmed by 3 bases and J by 0 bases, leaving 12 bases between them. There are 15 residues in the CDR3. From germline, CDR1 is LNHDA and CDR2 SQIVND (reference sequence). The CDR3 is CASSINSGGSYEQYF. The CDR3 nucleotides are TGTGCCAGTAGTATTAATAGCGGAGGCTCCTACGAGCAGTACTTC.

The V gene is TRBV25-1, the J gene TRBJ1-1; TRBD1 matches at 7 bases. The CDR3 sequence is 14 residues long. Germline CDR1 MGHDK, CDR2 SYGVNS. After removal of 5 bases from V and 1 base from J, the junction contained 4 bases not matched to a gene. CDR3 protein: CASSPGQKNTEAFF. As DNA, the CDR3 is TGTGCCAGCAGTCCGGGACAGAAGAACACTGAAGCTTTCTTT.

The gene calls are TRBV6-1 and TRBJ2-5; possibly TRBD1 or TRBD2 for D (5 bases each). The CDR3 extends over 15 amino acids. CDR1 and CDR2 (germline): MNHNS, SASEGT. Trimming stripped 3 bases from V and 5 bases from J, with 16 bases between. CDR3 DNA sequence: TGTGCCAGCAGTGAGTCGAACAGGACTCCCGAGACCCAGTACTTC. This translates into CASSESNRTPETQYF.

V gene TRBV5-1 combines with J gene TRBJ1-1, with 7 bases fitting TRBD1. CDR1 is SGHRS, CDR2 YFSETQ, per germline. The CDR3 extends over 16 amino acids. V lost 3 bases to trimming and J lost 5 bases; unmatched junction nucleotides: 13. CDR3 nucleotides: TGCGCCAGCAGCTCGATGGGACGGACAGGTGAAACTGAAGCTTTCTTT. This translates into CASSSMGRTGETEAFF. The variable domain in full, with the rest retrieved from reference TRBV5-1 and TRBJ1-1, is KAGVTQTPRYLIKTRGQQVTLSCSPISGHRSVSWYQQTPGQGLQFLFEYFSETQRNKGNFPGRFSGRQFSNSRSEMNVSTLELGDSALYLCASSSMGRTGETEAFFGQGTRLTVV.

The chain joins TRBV18 to TRBJ2-3; no clear D. The CDR3 length is 15 residues. Germline-derived CDR1 and CDR2 are KGHSH and LQKENI. The V and J ends lost 3 bases and 2 bases respectively, with 12 bases between them. CDR3 in amino acids: CASSPRLGSTDTQYF. As DNA, the CDR3 is TGTGCCAGCTCACCCCGACTGGGGTCCACAGATACGCAGTATTTT.

CDR3: CASSQGLPLGPYTQYF. CDR3 bases: TGTGCCAGCAGCCAAGGTCTCCCTCTGGGGCCGTATACGCAGTATTTT. V usage is TRBV3-1 (or the pseudogene TRBV3-2) and J usage is TRBJ2-3, with D possibly TRBD1 on 5 matching bases. Trimming left V 1 base short and J 7 bases short, with 18 bases between. CDR3 size: 16 residues. Per germline, CDR1 LGHDT and CDR2 YNNKEL (reference sequence).

This clone appeared once. This sequence joins TRBV30 and TRBJ1-2; TRBD1 aligns across 9 bases. CDR1 is GTSNPN and CDR2 is SVGIG in the germline V gene (reference sequence). With 6 bases clipped from V and 4 bases from J, the junction kept 9 bases outside the gene matches. The CDR3 totals 14 residues. The CDR3, as DNA: TGTGCCTGCCTCAGGACAGGGGAGGGCTATGGCTACACCTTC. Translated: CACLRTGEGYGYTF.

Concerning this clone itself: Other DNA sequences of this sample code for an identical CDR3. This sequence joins TRBV5-1 and TRBJ1-1, with TRBD1 matching over 7 bases. The CDR3 is 13 residues long. The germline V gene has CDR1 SGHRS and CDR2 YFSETQ. The V segment lost 4 bases and the J segment 6 bases; nucleotides outside the gene matches: 6. The CDR3 region is CASSLLQGAEAFF. The CDR3 region has the DNA TGCGCCAGCAGCCTCCTCCAGGGGGCTGAAGCTTTCTTT.

The gene calls are TRBV18 and TRBJ1-3; TRBD1 agrees at 9 bases. Germline values: CDR1 KGHSH, CDR2 LQKENI. J lost 7 bases, V lost 2 bases, and 6 bases had no gene match. This CDR3 is built from 15 residues. The CDR3 is CASSPRTGVANTIYF. CDR3 in DNA: TGTGCCAGCTCACCAAGGACAGGGGTGGCGAACACCATATATTTT.

The V call is TRBV7-8, the J call TRBJ2-1; 9 bases match TRBD1. V trimming: 5 bases; J trimming: 0 bases; junction bases outside the gene matches: 11. The germline V gene has CDR1 SGHVS and CDR2 FQNEAQ. The CDR3 loop spans 18 amino acids. The CDR3: CASSPRADRGSSYNEQFF. In DNA form, the CDR3 reads TGTGCCAGCAGCCCCCGCGCCGACAGGGGGAGCTCCTACAATGAGCAGTTCTTC.

The V and J genes are TRBV28 and TRBJ1-1; D gene uncertain. Germline V lookup: CDR1 MDHEN, CDR2 SYDVKM. Trimming removed 5 bases from V and 11 bases from J, with 15 bases in between. The CDR3 runs 12 residues. CDR3 sequence reads: CASSLPSERAFF. CDR3 coding DNA: TGTGCCAGCAGTCTACCCTCTGAGCGGGCTTTCTTT.

The chain combines TRBV7-2 with TRBJ1-1, with D unclear. V was pared by 5 bases and J by 1 base, with 11 bases between. The CDR3 is 14 residues long. Germline CDR1 and CDR2: SGHTA and FQGNSA. CDR3 nucleotide sequence: TGTGCCAGCAGCCCCCCCGCCTGGAACACTGAAGCTTTCTTT. Translation: CASSPPAWNTEAFF.

The rearrangement joins TRBV28 to TRBJ2-7; TRBD2 is a possible D gene (6 bases). The germline CDR1 and CDR2 sequences are MDHEN and SYDVKM. The CDR3 loop spans 15 amino acids. V shed 5 bases and J shed 3 bases, with 17 bases lying between them. CDR3 bases: TGTGCCAGCAGTGTGGCCCAGCGGGTATTCTACGAGCAGTACTTC. Residues: CASSVAQRVFYEQYF.

This sequence joins TRBV2 and TRBJ2-5; 10 nucleotides agree with TRBD2. The CDR3 runs to 16 residues. Germline V gene data show CDR1 as SNHLY and CDR2 as FYNNEI. Germline trimming cut 2 bases from V and 0 bases from J; bases unmatched to any gene: 3. The CDR3, as DNA: TGTGCCAGCAGTGAACTAGCGGGGGTGTACCAAGAGACCCAGTACTTC. As protein: CASSELAGVYQETQYF.

The J gene is TRBJ2-5, the V gene TRBV15, with D possibly TRBD2 on 5 matching bases. The CDR3 is 14 amino acids. Trimming shortened V by 1 base and J by 5 bases, and 11 bases separated the two germline ends. Germline assignment: CDR1 LNHNV and CDR2 YYDKDF (reference sequence). The CDR3 region has the DNA TGTGCCACCAGCAGAGGGACTCAGGCGGAGACCCAGTACTTC. Residues: CATSRGTQAETQYF.

The V call is TRBV2, the J call TRBJ2-3, with 8 nucleotides matching TRBD1. The junction had 7 bases not matched to a gene; V was cut back by 5 bases and J by 3 bases. Looked up from germline, CDR1 is SNHLY and CDR2 is FYNNEI. The CDR3 runs to 15 residues. The CDR3, as DNA: TGTGCCAGCAGTTATCTGACAGGGGCGACAGATACGCAGTATTTT. Translation gives CASSYLTGATDTQYF.

The V and J genes are TRBV2 and TRBJ2-7, with 7 nucleotides matching TRBD1. The J segment lost 2 bases and the V segment lost 6 bases, leaving 7 bases of the junction unmatched. Germline lookup yields CDR1 SNHLY and CDR2 FYNNEI. The CDR3 is made up of 14 amino acids. This chain's CDR3 is CASRPRDSTYEQYF. The CDR3 DNA is TGTGCCAGCAGACCACGGGACAGTACCTACGAGCAGTACTTC.

V usage is TRBV5-6 and J usage is TRBJ1-4; D not resolved. V was cut by 0 bases and J by 3 bases, with 9 bases left in between. The V gene's germline CDR1 is SGHDT and CDR2 YYEEEE. The CDR3 length is 15 residues. The CDR3 loop reads CASSLDGWANEKLFF. As DNA, the CDR3 is TGTGCCAGCAGCTTGGATGGCTGGGCTAATGAAAAACTGTTTTTT.

This clone has just a few counts. The chain carries TRBV25-1 and TRBJ2-1; the match to TRBD2 covers 10 bases. The germline CDR1 and CDR2 sequences are MGHDK and SYGVNS. The trim removed 6 bases at V and 6 bases at J, leaving 11 bases unmatched. This CDR3 is built from 16 residues. CDR3 amino acids: CASRGYGTSAFNEQFF. DNA of the CDR3: TGTGCCAGCAGAGGGTATGGGACTAGCGCTTTCAATGAGCAGTTCTTC.

This clone was observed a few times. This chain links TRBV30 with TRBJ1-2; D is uncertain. V gave up 3 bases and J gave up 4 bases, with 12 bases separating them. From germline, CDR1 is GTSNPN and CDR2 SVGIG (reference sequence). CDR3 length: 13 amino acids. The CDR3 loop reads CAWRVGPSYGYTF. The DNA of the CDR3 is TGTGCCTGGAGGGTAGGGCCCTCCTATGGCTACACCTTC.

The chain is built from TRBV4-1 and TRBJ2-7; no definite D call. Looked up from germline, CDR1 is MGHRA and CDR2 is YSYEKL. Trimming pared 1 base from V and 6 bases from J, leaving 13 bases between. The CDR3 runs 14 residues. The CDR3 DNA is TGCGCCAGCAGCCAAGGTGATCAGGCGGCCGAGCAGTACTTC. It codes for CASSQGDQAAEQYF.

This chain connects TRBV18 to TRBJ1-3; no reliable D call. This CDR3 has 15 amino acids. CDR1 and CDR2 (germline): KGHSH, LQKENI. Trimming cost V 1 base and J 0 bases, with 7 bases left between them. The CDR3 loop is CASSPQGNSGNTIYF. The CDR3 nucleotides read TGTGCCAGCTCACCACAGGGAAACTCTGGAAACACCATATATTTT.

The chain carries TRBV29-1 and TRBJ1-4; 10 positions match TRBD1. Germline V gene data show CDR1 as SQVTM and CDR2 as ANQGSEA. The junction had 6 bases not matched to a gene; V was cut back by 6 bases and J by 5 bases. This CDR3 spans 14 amino acids. CDR3 in DNA: TGCAGCGTCGGCAGGACAGGGGGAAATGAAAAACTGTTTTTT. Translating it yields CSVGRTGGNEKLFF.

V and J are TRBV5-8 and TRBJ2-5; 7 bases agree with TRBD1. CDR3 size: 13 residues. Germline V CDR1 and CDR2: SGHTS, YDEGEE. The trim removed 5 bases at V and 5 bases at J, leaving 6 bases unmatched. The CDR3 here is CASSKQGWETQYF. In DNA form, the CDR3 reads TGTGCCAGCAGTAAACAGGGGTGGGAGACCCAGTACTTC.